The 4 T cell receptor beta chains reported below all come from one sample, sequenced in a study of shared clonotypes between healthy human individuals. Measured with immunoSEQ multiplex PCR; TCRdb has only the in-frame clones, and not every one. The sample shows around 2,000,000 clones, roughly 94% of them seen only once. What was sequenced was naive CD4+ T cells sorted from blood. The subset denotes: CD45RA+ positively selected. The source of these receptors is a man between 18 and 35 years old in good health.

The rearrangement joins TRBV5-4 to TRBJ2-1, with D possibly TRBD1 on 5 matching bases. The CDR3 totals 14 residues. Trimming left V 2 bases short and J 6 bases short, with 12 bases between. CDR1 SGHNT and CDR2 YYREEE come from the germline V gene (reference sequence). CDR3 amino acids: CASSLVERGNEQFF. The CDR3 DNA sequence: TGTGCCAGCAGCTTAGTGGAAAGGGGCAATGAGCAGTTCTTC.

In regard to this clone: This sample also contains other DNA sequences that code for the same CDR3. This rearrangement joins TRBV25-1 to TRBJ1-5; unclear D gene. Trimming left V 2 bases short and J 2 bases short, with 4 bases between. The CDR3 has 13 residues. Germline CDR1 is MGHDK and CDR2 is SYGVNS. The CDR3 DNA reads TGTGCCAGCAGTGAAGTCGGCAATCAGCCCCAGCATTTT. Protein: CASSEVGNQPQHF.

The chain is built from TRBV9 and TRBJ2-1; TRBD1 or TRBD2 may be the D gene (5 bases each). Germline loops: CDR1 SGDLS, CDR2 YYNGEE. The CDR3 length is 14 residues. The ends were cut back, 5 bases at V and 2 bases at J, with 11 bases in the middle. The CDR3 spells CASRADTTYNEQFF. The CDR3 DNA follows: TGTGCCAGCAGAGCGGACACGACCTACAATGAGCAGTTCTTC.

CDR3 amino acids: CASSITGTSGSTDTQYF. The DNA for the CDR3 is TGTGCCAGTAGTATAACCGGGACTAGCGGGAGCACAGATACGCAGTATTTT. The chain has TRBV19 and TRBJ2-3, with 12 bases identical to TRBD2. This CDR3 has 17 residues. Germline CDR1 reads LNHDA; CDR2 reads SQIVND (reference sequence). The V gene end was trimmed by 2 bases and the J gene end by 0 bases; junction bases not matched to a gene: 3.